The clone carrying this T cell receptor (beta chain) was counted between two and nine times. What it binds is unknown. This specimen belongs to a study of Tregs in tolerant kidney transplant recipients. Overall study results and limits: The most relevant donor-specific Treg TCRbeta repertoire apparently came from expansion with activated donor B cells. Biological reproducibility was not directly addressed, but technical replication error appeared minimal. Validation in larger populations is needed because few patients were studied.

Unstimulated regulatory T cells (CD4+CD25+CD127-), CD4+CD25- non-regulatory cells, CD4 and CD8 cells were FACS-sorted from thawed PBMCs. Sequencing was performed with immunoSEQ multiplex PCR; in TCRdb, only in-frame clones are kept and a portion is missing. Of 240,000 or so clones listed, around 82% are singletons. The sequence came from a human donor in good health. The sample was CD4+ T cells from blood.

CDR3 nucleotide sequence: TGCAGCGTAGGGGGGGGCGGAAACACCATATATTTT. Translated: CSVGGGGNTIYF. The chain employs TRBV29-1 and TRBJ1-3, with D possibly TRBD1 on 6 matching bases. V lost 6 bases and J lost 4, with 10 bases in between. Looked up from germline, CDR1 is SQVTM and CDR2 is ANQGSEA. CDR3 length: 12 residues.